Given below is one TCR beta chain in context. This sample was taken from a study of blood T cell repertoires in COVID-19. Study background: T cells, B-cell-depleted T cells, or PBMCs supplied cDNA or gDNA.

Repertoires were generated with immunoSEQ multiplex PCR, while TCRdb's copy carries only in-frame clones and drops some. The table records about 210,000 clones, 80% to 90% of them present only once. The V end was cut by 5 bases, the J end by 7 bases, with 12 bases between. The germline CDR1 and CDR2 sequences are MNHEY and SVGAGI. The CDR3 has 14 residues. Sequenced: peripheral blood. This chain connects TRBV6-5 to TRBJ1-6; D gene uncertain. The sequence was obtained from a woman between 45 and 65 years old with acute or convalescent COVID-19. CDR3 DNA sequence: TGTGCCAGCAGTAGAGGAGGAGAGAATTCACCCCTCCACTTT. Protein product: CASSRGGENSPLHF.